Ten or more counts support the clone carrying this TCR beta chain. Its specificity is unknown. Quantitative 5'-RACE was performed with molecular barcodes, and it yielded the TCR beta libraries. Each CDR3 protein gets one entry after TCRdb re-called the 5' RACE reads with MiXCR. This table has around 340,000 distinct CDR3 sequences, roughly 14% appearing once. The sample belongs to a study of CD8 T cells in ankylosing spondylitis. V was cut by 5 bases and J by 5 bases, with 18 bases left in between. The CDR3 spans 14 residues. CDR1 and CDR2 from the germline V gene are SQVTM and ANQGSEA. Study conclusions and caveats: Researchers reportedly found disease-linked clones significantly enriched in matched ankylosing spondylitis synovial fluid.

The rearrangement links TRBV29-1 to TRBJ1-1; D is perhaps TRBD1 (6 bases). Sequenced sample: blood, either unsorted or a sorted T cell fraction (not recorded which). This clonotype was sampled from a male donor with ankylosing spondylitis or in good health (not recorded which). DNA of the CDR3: TGCAGCGTTTCGCCGTCGGGGAGGGGGACTGAAGCTTTCTTT. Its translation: CSVSPSGRGTEAFF.